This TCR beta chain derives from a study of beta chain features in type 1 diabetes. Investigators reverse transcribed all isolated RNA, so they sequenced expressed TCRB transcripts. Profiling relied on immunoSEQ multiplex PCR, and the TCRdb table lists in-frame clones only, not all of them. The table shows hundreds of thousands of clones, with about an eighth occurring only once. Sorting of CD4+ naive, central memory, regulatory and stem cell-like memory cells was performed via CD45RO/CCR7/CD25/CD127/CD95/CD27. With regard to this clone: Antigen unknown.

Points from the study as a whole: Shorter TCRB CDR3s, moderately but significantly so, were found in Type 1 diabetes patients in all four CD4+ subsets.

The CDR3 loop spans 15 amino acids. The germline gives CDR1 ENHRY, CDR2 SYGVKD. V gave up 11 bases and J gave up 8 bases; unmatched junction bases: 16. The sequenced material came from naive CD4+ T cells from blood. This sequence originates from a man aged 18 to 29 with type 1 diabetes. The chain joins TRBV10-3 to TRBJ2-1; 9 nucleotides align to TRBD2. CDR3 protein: CAFGTGASGADEQFF. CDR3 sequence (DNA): TGTGCCTTCGGGACGGGGGCTAGCGGGGCGGATGAGCAGTTCTTC.